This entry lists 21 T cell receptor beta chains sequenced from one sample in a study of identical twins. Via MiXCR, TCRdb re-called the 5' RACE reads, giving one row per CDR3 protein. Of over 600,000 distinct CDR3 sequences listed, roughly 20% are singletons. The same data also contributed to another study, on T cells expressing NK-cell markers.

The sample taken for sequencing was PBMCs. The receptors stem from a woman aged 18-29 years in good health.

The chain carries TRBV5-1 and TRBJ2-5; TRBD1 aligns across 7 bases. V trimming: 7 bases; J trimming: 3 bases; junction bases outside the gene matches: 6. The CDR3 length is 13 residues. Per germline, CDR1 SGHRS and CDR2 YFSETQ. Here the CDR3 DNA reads TGCGCCAGCCTCGGACAGGTTGAAGAGACCCAGTACTTC. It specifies CASLGQVEETQYF. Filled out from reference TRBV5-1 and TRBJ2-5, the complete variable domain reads KAGVTQTPRYLIKTRGQQVTLSCSPISGHRSVSWYQQTPGQGLQFLFEYFSETQRNKGNFPGRFSGRQFSNSRSEMNVSTLELGDSALYLCASLGQVEETQYFGPGTRLLVL.

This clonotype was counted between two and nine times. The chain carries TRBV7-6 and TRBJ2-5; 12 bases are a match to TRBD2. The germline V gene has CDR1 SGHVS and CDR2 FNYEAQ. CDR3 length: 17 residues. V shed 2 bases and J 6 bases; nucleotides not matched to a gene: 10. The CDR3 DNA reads TGTGCCAGCAGCTTAATGGCTAGCGGGGGGGCCGGGAAGACCCAGTACTTC. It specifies CASSLMASGGAGKTQYF.

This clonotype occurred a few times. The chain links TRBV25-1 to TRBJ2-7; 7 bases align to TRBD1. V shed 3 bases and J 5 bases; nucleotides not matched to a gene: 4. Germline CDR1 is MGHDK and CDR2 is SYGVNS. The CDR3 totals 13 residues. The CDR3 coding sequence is TGTGCCAGCAGTGAGACAGGGTCCCACGAGCAGTACTTC. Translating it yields CASSETGSHEQYF.

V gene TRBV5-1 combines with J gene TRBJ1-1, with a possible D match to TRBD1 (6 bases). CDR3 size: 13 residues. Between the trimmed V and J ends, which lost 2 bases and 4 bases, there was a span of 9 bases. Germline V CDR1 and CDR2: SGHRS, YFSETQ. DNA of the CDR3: TGCGCCAGCAGCTTATTACAGGGCACTGAAGCTTTCTTT. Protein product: CASSLLQGTEAFF.

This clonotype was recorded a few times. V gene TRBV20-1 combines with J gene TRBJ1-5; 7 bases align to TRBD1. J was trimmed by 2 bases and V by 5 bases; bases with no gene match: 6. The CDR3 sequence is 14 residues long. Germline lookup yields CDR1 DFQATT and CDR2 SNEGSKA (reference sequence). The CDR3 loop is CSALQGIGNQPQHF. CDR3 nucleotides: TGCAGTGCTTTACAGGGGATAGGCAATCAGCCCCAGCATTTT.

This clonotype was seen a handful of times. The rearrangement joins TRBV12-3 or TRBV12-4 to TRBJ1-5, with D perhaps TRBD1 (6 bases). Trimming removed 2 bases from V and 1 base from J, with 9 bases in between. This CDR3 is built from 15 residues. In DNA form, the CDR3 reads TGTGCCAGCAGTTTAACGGGACAAAGCAATCAGCCCCAGCATTTT. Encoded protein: CASSLTGQSNQPQHF.

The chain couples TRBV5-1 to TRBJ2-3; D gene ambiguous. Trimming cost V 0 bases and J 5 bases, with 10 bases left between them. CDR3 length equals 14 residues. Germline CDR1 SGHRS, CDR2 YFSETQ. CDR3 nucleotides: TGCGCCAGCAGCTTGGCCGTCGCCGAAGATACGCAGTATTTT. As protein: CASSLAVAEDTQYF.

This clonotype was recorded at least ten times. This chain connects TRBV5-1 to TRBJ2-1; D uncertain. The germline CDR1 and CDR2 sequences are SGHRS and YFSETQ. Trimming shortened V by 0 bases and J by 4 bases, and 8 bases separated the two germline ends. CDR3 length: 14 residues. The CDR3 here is CASSLAPHYNEQFF. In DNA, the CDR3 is TGCGCCAGCAGCTTGGCTCCCCATTACAATGAGCAGTTCTTC.

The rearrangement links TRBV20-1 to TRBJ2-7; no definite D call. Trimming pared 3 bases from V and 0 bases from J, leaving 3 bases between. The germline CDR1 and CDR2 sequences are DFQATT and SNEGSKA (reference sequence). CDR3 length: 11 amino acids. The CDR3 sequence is CSASGSYEQYF. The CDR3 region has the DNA TGCAGTGCTAGTGGCTCCTACGAGCAGTACTTC.

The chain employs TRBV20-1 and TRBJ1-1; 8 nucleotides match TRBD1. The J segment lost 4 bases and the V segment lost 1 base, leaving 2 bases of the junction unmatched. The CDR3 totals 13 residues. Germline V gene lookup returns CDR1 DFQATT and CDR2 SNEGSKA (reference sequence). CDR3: CSARGTGGTEAFF. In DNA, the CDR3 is TGCAGTGCTAGAGGAACAGGGGGCACTGAAGCTTTCTTT.

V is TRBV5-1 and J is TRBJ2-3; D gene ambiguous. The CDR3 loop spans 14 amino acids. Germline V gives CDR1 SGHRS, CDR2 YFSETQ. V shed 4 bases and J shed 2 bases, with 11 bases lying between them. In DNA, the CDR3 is TGCGCCAGCAGCAACCGGGCCCACACAGATACGCAGTATTTT. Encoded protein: CASSNRAHTDTQYF.

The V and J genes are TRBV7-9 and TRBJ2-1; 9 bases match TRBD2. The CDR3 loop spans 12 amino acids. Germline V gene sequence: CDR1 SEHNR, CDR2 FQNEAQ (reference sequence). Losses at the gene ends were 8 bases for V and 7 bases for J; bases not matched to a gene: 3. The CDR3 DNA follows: TGTGCCAGCGGAGCGGGAGGTAATGAGCAGTTCTTC. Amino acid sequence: CASGAGGNEQFF.

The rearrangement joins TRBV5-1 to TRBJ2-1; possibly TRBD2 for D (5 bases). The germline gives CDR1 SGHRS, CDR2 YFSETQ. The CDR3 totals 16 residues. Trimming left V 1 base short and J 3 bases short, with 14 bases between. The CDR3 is CASSLRLAANYNEQFF. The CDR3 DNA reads TGCGCCAGCAGCTTGCGTCTAGCTGCGAACTACAATGAGCAGTTCTTC. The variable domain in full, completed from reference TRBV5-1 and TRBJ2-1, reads KAGVTQTPRYLIKTRGQQVTLSCSPISGHRSVSWYQQTPGQGLQFLFEYFSETQRNKGNFPGRFSGRQFSNSRSEMNVSTLELGDSALYLCASSLRLAANYNEQFFGPGTRLTVL.

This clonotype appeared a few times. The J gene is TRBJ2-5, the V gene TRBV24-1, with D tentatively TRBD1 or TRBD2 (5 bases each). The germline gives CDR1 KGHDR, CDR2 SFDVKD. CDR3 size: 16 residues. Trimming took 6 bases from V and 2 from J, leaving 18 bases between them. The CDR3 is CATSNRPGRIQETQYF. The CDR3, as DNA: TGTGCCACCAGTAACCGACCGGGACGGATACAAGAGACCCAGTACTTC.

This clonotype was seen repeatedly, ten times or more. The CDR3 DNA follows: TGTGCCAGCAGCCCACGGCGGAGGGGGCAAGCAACTAATGAAAAACTGTTTTTT. It translates to CASSPRRRGQATNEKLFF. The gene calls are TRBV7-6 and TRBJ1-4; TRBD1 aligns across 7 bases. Trimming cost V 5 bases and J 0 bases; bases outside gene matches: 12. This CDR3 comprises 18 residues. Germline V gives CDR1 SGHVS, CDR2 FNYEAQ.

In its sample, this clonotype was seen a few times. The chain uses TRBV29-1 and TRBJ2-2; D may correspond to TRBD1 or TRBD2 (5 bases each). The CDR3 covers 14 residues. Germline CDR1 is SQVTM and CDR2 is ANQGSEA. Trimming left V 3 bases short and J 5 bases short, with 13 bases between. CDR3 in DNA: TGCAGCGTTGAGGAGGCAGGGTTAACCGGGGAGCTGTTTTTT. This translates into CSVEEAGLTGELFF.

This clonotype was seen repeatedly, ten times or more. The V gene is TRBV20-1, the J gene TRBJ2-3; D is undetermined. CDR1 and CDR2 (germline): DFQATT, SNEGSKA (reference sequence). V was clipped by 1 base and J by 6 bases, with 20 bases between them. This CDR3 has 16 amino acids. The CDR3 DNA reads TGCAGTGCTAGAGGGCTGGATGGGGTCTCTTGGGATACGCAGTATTTT. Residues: CSARGLDGVSWDTQYF.

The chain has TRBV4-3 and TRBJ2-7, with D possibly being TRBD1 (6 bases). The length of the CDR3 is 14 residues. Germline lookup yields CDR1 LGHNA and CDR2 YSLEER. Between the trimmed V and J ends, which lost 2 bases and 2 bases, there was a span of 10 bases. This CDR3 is CASSQFSGAYEQYF. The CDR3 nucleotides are TGCGCCAGCAGCCAATTTTCAGGGGCCTACGAGCAGTACTTC.

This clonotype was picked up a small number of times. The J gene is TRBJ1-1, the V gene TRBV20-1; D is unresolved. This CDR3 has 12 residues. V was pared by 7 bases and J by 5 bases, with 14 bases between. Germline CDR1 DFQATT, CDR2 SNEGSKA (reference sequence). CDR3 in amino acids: CSVRPPGTEAFF. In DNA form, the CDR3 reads TGCAGTGTGCGGCCTCCGGGGACTGAAGCTTTCTTT.

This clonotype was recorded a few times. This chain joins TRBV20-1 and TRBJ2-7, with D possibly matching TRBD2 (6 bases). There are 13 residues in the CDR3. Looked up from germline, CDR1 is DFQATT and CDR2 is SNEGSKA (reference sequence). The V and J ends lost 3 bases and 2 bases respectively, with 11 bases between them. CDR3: CSASTSGAYEQYF. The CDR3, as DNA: TGCAGTGCTAGTACTTCGGGGGCCTACGAGCAGTACTTC.

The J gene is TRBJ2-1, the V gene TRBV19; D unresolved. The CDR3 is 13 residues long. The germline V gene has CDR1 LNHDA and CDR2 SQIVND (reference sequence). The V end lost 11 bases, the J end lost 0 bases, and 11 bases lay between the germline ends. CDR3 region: CASGPDSYNEQFF. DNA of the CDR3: TGTGCCTCCGGACCGGACTCCTACAATGAGCAGTTCTTC.